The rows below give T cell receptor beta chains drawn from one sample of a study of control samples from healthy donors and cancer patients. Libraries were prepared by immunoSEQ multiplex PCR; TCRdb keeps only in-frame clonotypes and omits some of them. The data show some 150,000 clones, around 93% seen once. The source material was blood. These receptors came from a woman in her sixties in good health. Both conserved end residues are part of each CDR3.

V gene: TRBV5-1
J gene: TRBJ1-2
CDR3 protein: CASSPGTPNYGYTF

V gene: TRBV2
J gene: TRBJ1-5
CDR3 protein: CASSNHWAGTRSNQPQHF

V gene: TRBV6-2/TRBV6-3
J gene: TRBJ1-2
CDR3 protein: CASSFNGEGFDYGYTF

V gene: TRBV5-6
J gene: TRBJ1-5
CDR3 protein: CASSLRGILYQPQHF

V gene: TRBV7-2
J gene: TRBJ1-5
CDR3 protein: CASSTEGLGGQPQHF

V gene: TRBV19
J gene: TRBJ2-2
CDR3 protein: CASSPARNTGELFF

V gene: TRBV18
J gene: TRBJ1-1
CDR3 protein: CASSPRIGTKGTEAFF

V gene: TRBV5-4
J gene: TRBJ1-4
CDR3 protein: CASSLGGGTGAVEREKLFF

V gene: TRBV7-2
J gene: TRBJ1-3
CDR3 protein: CASSSHEPGSGNTIYF

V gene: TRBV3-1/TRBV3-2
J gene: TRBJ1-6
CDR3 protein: CASSQAGYSPLHF

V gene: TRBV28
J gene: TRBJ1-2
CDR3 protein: CASTDPLSNYGYTF